Sequencing of this T cell receptor beta chain was carried out in a study of cytomegalovirus exposure and HLA in healthy donors. Trimming took 7 bases from V and 0 from J, leaving 7 bases between them. The CDR3 consists of 13 residues. Germline V gene lookup returns CDR1 MDHEN and CDR2 SYDVKM. PCR amplification relied on 60 Vbeta primers (plus 13 Jbeta primers). Clones were read by immunoSEQ multiplex PCR, and TCRdb kept only the in-frame ones, dropping some. The sample has 95,000 to 150,000 clones, 77% seen once. The gene calls are TRBV28 and TRBJ1-3; D ambiguous. This receptor was identified in a human donor in good health. Sequenced: PBMCs. The CDR3 is CASNSLSGNTIYF. CDR3 DNA sequence: TGTGCCAGCAATAGCCTCTCTGGAAACACCATATATTTT.